Detailed here is one T cell receptor beta chain. Its antigen is not identified. The sample originates from a study of T cells after yellow fever vaccination. Notes on the study in general: The CD4 and CD8 compartments had a small share of their clonotypes in common. Booster samples showed a return of most primary-vaccination clones (roughly 96% CD4, over 70% CD8).

TCRdb called the 5' RACE reads again in MiXCR, with one record for every CDR3 protein. The sample yields about 150,000 distinct CDR3 sequences, 6.2% seen once. The TCR sequence derives from a man younger than 35 who received the YFV17D yellow fever vaccine. This specimen consisted of CD4+ T cells sorted from PBMCs, obtained on the day of the first yellow fever vaccination.

The CDR3 region has the DNA TGTGCCAGCAGCCGGGACCAAATCGGCTACACCTTC. Translation: CASSRDQIGYTF. The chain couples TRBV12-3 or TRBV12-4 to TRBJ1-2, with D perhaps TRBD1 (5 bases). The germline V and J ends were trimmed by 6 bases and 8 bases, with 13 bases remaining between them. This CDR3 has 12 residues.